The clone carrying this T cell receptor (beta chain) was recorded a few times. Clones were sequenced by immunoSEQ multiplex PCR, and TCRdb holds only the in-frame ones, with some missing. The sample includes around 160,000 clones, around 91% of them seen just once. This entry comes from a study of blood T cell repertoires in COVID-19. Study-wide context: PBMCs, B-cell-depleted T cells, or T cells provided the cDNA or gDNA that made up the material.

The sample was peripheral blood. This TCR was sampled from a man in his late teens or twenties with COVID-19, enrolled during active disease.

The CDR3 DNA reads as TGTGCCAGCAGTTACAGAGGACAGGGAATCTATGGCTACACCTTC. Its protein is CASSYRGQGIYGYTF. The chain carries TRBV6-5 and TRBJ1-2; 8 bases are a match to TRBD1. The germline V gene encodes CDR1 MNHEY and CDR2 SVGAGI. This CDR3 region has 15 residues. The junction had 6 bases not matched to a gene; V was cut back by 2 bases and J by 4 bases.